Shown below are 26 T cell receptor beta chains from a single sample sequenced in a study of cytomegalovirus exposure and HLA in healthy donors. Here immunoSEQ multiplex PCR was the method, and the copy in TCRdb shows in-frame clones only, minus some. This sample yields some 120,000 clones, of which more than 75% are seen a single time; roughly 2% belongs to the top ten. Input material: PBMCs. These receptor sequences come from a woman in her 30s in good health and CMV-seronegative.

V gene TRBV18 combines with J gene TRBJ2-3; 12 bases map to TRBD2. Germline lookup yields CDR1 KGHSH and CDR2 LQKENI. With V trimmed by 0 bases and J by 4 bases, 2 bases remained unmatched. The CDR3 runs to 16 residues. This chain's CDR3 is CASSPPGLAGPDTQYF. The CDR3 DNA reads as TGTGCCAGCTCACCACCCGGACTAGCGGGGCCAGATACGCAGTATTTT.

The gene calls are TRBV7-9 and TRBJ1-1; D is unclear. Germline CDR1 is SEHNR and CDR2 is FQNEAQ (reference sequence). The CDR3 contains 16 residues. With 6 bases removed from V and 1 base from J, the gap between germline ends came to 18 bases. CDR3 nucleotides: TGTGCCAGCAGACCTAATTTGAGACATCCGAACACTGAAGCTTTCTTT. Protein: CASRPNLRHPNTEAFF.

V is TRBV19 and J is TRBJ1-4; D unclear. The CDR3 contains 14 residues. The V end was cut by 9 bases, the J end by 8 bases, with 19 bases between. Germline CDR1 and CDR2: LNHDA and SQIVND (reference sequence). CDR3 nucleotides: TGTGCCAGCGGAGACCCCCGGAGAGGAGAAAAACTGTTTTTT. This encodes CASGDPRRGEKLFF.

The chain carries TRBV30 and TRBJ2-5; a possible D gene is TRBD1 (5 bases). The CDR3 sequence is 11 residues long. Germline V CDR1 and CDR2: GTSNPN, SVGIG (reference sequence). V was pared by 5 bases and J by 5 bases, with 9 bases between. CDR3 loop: CAWGARETQYF. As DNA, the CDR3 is TGTGCCTGGGGGGCTCGGGAGACCCAGTACTTC.

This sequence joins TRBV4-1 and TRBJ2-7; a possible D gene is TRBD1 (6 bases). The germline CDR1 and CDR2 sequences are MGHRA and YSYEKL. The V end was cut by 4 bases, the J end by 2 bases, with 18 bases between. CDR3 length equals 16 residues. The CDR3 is CASSPNDLGAAYEQYF. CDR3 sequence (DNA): TGCGCCAGCAGCCCAAACGACTTGGGGGCCGCCTACGAGCAGTACTTC.

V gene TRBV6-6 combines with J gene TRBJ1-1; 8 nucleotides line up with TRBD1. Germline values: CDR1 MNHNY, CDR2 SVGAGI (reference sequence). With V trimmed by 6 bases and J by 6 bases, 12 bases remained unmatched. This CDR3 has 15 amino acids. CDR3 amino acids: CASSYTSGGDPEAFF. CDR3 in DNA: TGTGCCAGCAGCTATACTTCAGGGGGCGACCCTGAAGCTTTCTTT.

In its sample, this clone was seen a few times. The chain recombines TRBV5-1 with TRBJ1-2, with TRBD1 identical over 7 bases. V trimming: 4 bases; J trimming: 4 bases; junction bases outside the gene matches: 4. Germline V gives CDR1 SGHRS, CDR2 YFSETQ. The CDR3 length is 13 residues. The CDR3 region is CASSEQGSYGYTF. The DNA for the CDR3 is TGCGCCAGCAGCGAACAGGGGTCCTATGGCTACACCTTC.

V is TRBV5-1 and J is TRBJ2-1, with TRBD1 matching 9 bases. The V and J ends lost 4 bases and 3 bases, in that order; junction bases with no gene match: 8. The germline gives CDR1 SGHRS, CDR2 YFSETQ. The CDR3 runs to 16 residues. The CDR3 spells CASSIHRGRNYNEQFF. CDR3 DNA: TGCGCCAGCAGCATACACAGGGGGCGCAACTACAATGAGCAGTTCTTC. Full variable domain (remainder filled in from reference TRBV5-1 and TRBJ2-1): KAGVTQTPRYLIKTRGQQVTLSCSPISGHRSVSWYQQTPGQGLQFLFEYFSETQRNKGNFPGRFSGRQFSNSRSEMNVSTLELGDSALYLCASSIHRGRNYNEQFFGPGTRLTVL.

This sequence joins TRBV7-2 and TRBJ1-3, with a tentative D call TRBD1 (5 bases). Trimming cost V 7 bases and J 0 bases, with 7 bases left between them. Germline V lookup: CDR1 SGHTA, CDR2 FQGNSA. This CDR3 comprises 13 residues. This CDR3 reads CASTQGSGNTIYF. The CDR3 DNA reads TGTGCCAGCACCCAGGGCTCTGGAAACACCATATATTTT.

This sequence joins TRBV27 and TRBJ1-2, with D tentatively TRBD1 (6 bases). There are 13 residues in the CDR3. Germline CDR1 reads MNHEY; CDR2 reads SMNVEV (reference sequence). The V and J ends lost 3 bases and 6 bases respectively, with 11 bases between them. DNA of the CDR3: TGTGCCAGCAGTTTCAGGGGTTTCAATGGCTACACCTTC. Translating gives CASSFRGFNGYTF.

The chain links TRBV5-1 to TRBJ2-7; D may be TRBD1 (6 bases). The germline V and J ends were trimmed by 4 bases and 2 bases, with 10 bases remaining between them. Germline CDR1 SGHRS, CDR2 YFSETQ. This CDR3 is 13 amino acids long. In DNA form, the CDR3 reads TGCGCCAGCAGCACAGGGTTGGCCTACGAGCAGTACTTC. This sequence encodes CASSTGLAYEQYF. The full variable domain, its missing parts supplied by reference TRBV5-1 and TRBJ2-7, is KAGVTQTPRYLIKTRGQQVTLSCSPISGHRSVSWYQQTPGQGLQFLFEYFSETQRNKGNFPGRFSGRQFSNSRSEMNVSTLELGDSALYLCASSTGLAYEQYFGPGTRLTVT.

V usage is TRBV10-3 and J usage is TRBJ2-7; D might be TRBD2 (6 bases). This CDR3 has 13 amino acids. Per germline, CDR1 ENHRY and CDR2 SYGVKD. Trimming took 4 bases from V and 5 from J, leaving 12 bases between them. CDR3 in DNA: TGTGCCATCAGTGGGGGGAGGTGGGACGAGCAGTACTTC. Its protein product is CAISGGRWDEQYF.

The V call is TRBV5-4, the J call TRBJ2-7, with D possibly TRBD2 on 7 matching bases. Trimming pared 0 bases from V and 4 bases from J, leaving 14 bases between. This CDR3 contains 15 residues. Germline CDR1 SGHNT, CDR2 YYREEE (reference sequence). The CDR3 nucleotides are TGTGCCAGCAGCTTGGGGGGAGGGGGTATGTACGAGCAGTACTTC. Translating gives CASSLGGGGMYEQYF.

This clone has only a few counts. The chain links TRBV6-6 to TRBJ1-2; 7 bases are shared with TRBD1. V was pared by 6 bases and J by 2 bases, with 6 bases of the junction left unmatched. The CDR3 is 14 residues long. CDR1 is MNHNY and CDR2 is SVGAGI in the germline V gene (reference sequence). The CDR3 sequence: CASSPQGTNYGYTF. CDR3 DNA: TGTGCCAGCAGCCCACAGGGGACAAACTATGGCTACACCTTC.

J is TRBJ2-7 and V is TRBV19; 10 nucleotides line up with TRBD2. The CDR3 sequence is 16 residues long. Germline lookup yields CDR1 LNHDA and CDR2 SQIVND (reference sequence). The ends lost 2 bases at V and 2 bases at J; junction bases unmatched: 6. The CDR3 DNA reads TGTGCCAGTAGTATAAAGCTAGCGGGGGCCGCCTACGAGCAGTACTTC. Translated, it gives CASSIKLAGAAYEQYF.

The CDR3 bases are TGTGCCAGCAGTGACAGGGGAATAGGGACTGAAGCTTTCTTT. Translation gives CASSDRGIGTEAFF. The V call is TRBV9, the J call TRBJ1-1, with 8 bases identical to TRBD1. Germline CDR1 and CDR2: SGDLS and YYNGEE. This CDR3 region has 14 residues. After removal of 5 bases from V and 5 bases from J, the junction contained 8 bases not matched to a gene.

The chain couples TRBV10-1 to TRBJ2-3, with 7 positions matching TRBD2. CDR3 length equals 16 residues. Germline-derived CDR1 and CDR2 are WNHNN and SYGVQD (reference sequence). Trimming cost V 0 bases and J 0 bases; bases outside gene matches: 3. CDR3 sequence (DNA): TGCGCCAGCAGTGAGTCGGGCGGGAGAAGCACAGATACGCAGTATTTT. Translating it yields CASSESGGRSTDTQYF.

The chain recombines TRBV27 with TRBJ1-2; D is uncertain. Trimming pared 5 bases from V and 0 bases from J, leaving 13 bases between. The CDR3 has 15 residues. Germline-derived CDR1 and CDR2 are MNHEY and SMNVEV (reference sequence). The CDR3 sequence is CASSPEPFANYGYTF. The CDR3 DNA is TGTGCCAGCAGTCCCGAGCCGTTTGCTAACTATGGCTACACCTTC.

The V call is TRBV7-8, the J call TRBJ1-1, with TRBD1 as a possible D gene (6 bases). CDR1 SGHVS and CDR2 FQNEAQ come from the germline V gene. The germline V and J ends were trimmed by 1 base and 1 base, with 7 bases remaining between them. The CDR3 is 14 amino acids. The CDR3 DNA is TGTGCCAGCAGCTTAGTACAGGGGAACACTGAAGCTTTCTTT. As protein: CASSLVQGNTEAFF.

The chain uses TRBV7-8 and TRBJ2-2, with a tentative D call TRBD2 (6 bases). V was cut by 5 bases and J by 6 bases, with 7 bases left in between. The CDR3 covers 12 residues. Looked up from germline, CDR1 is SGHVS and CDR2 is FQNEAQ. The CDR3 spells CASSPGAGELFF. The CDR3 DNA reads TGTGCCAGCAGCCCGGGAGCCGGGGAGCTGTTTTTT. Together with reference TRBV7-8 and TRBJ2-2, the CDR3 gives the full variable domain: GAGVSQSPRYKVAKRGQDVALRCDPISGHVSLFWYQQALGQGPEFLTYFQNEAQLDKSGLPSDRFFAERPEGSVSTLKIQRTQQEDSAVYLCASSPGAGELFFGEGSRLTVL.

CDR3 sequence reads: CASSFEQGPVGGYTF. CDR3 coding DNA: TGTGCCAGCAGCTTTGAACAGGGTCCCGTTGGAGGCTACACCTTC. The chain employs TRBV11-2 and TRBJ1-2; D might be TRBD1 (6 bases). Trimming shortened V by 3 bases and J by 8 bases, and 19 bases separated the two germline ends. The CDR3 contains 15 residues. CDR1 and CDR2 (germline): SGHAT, FQNNGV.

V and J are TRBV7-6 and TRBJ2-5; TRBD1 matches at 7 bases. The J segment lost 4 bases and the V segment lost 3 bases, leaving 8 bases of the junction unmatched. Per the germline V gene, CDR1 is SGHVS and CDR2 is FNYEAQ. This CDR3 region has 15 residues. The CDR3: CASSLARQGPETQYF. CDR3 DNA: TGTGCCAGCAGCTTGGCGAGACAGGGACCAGAGACCCAGTACTTC.

CDR3 in amino acids: CASSRPGTGTEQYF. CDR3 DNA sequence: TGTGCCAGCAGCCGGCCCGGGACAGGGACCGAGCAGTACTTC. V gene TRBV7-2 combines with J gene TRBJ2-7, with 9 bases fitting TRBD1. The germline CDR1 and CDR2 sequences are SGHTA and FQGNSA. The CDR3 totals 14 residues. V lost 5 bases and J lost 6; bases outside the gene matches: 8.

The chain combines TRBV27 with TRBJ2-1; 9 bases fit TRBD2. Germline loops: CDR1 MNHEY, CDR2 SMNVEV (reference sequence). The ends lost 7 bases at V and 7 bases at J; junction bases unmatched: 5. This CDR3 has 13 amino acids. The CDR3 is CASTLAGTNEQFF. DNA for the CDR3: TGTGCCAGCACTCTAGCGGGGACTAATGAGCAGTTCTTC.

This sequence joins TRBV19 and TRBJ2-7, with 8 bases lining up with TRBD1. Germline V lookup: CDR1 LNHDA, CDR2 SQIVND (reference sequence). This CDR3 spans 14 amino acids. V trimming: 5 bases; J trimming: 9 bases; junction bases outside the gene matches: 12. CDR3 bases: TGTGCCAGTAGTGATCAGGGGGCAGGGTTCGCGCAGTACTTC. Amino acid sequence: CASSDQGAGFAQYF. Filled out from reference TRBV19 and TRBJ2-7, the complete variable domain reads DGGITQSPKYLFRKEGQNVTLSCEQNLNHDAMYWYRQDPGQGLRLIYYSQIVNDFQKGDIAEGYSVSREKKESFPLTVTSAQKNPTAFYLCASSDQGAGFAQYFGPGTRLTVT.

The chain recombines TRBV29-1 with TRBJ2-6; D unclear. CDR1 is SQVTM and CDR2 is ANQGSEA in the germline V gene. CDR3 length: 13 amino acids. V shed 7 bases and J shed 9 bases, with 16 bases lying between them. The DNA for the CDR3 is TGCAGCGGGAAGTGGGCAGGAAGCAACGTCCTGACTTTC. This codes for CSGKWAGSNVLTF.